The 13 T cell receptor beta chains below were found in one sample sequenced in a study of T cell responses to AZD1222 COVID-19 vaccine (dated by TCRdb to the early 2020s). The receptor library was made with the immunoSEQ multiplex PCR assay. Not all clones reach the TCRdb copy of this immuneACCESS table, which keeps in-frame sequences only. Checked studies attribute under half of the gap to unresolved V genes and leave the rest unexplained. Recorded for this sample are 85,000 to 100,000 clones; roughly nine tenths of them occurred a single time. The biggest ten clones account for roughly 4.9% of the sample. The sample's time point label, decoded: about 28 days (+/-7) after the second vaccine dose. Sequenced material: peripheral blood, taken 28 days after the second AZD1222 dose. The receptors here all came from an adult who received the AZD1222 COVID-19 vaccine.

This chain joins TRBV3-1 (or the pseudogene TRBV3-2) and TRBJ2-7; TRBD1 might be the D (6 bases). Germline CDR1 LGHDT, CDR2 YNNKEL (reference sequence). V lost 5 bases to trimming and J lost 1 base, with 15 bases between them. This CDR3 contains 15 residues. This chain's CDR3 is CASSASGTRSYEQYF. The CDR3 bases are TGTGCCAGCAGCGCCTCCGGGACACGGTCCTACGAGCAGTACTTC.

This rearrangement joins TRBV2 to TRBJ1-5; D is unresolved. Deletions cut 1 base from V and 0 bases from J, with 4 bases between. CDR3 length: 14 residues. CDR1 and CDR2 from the germline V gene are SNHLY and FYNNEI. As DNA, the CDR3 is TGTGCCAGCAGTGAAGGGGCTAGCAATCAGCCCCAGCATTTT. This gives the protein CASSEGASNQPQHF.

The chain combines TRBV5-1 with TRBJ2-2, with TRBD1 matching over 7 bases. Germline V gives CDR1 SGHRS, CDR2 YFSETQ. The CDR3 is made up of 18 amino acids. V lost 0 bases to trimming and J lost 1 base; unmatched junction nucleotides: 9. The CDR3 DNA is TGCGCCAGCAGCTTGGGAGACAGGGTCGGTCGGAACACCGGGGAGCTGTTTTTT. It codes for CASSLGDRVGRNTGELFF. The complete variable domain, with remaining parts taken from reference TRBV5-1 and TRBJ2-2, reads KAGVTQTPRYLIKTRGQQVTLSCSPISGHRSVSWYQQTPGQGLQFLFEYFSETQRNKGNFPGRFSGRQFSNSRSEMNVSTLELGDSALYLCASSLGDRVGRNTGELFFGEGSRLTVL.

The DNA of the CDR3 is TGTGCTAGTGGTTTATTACAGGCCATGAACACTGAAGCTTTCTTT. Protein product: CASGLLQAMNTEAFF. The chain is built from TRBV12-5 and TRBJ1-1; TRBD1 is a possible D gene (5 bases). The germline V gene encodes CDR1 LGHNT and CDR2 FRNRAP. The CDR3 contains 15 residues. Trimming took 3 bases from V and 0 from J, leaving 11 bases between them.

The V call is TRBV6-5, the J call TRBJ2-1; D remains unclear. Trimming took off 2 bases at V and 1 base at J, with 9 bases between the two ends. Germline lookup yields CDR1 MNHEY and CDR2 SVGAGI. CDR3 length equals 15 residues. The CDR3 coding sequence is TGTGCCAGCAGTTACGGGGATCCTTCCTACAATGAGCAGTTCTTC. Translated, it gives CASSYGDPSYNEQFF.

The table lists this clone with a count of one. The J gene is TRBJ1-1, the V gene TRBV6-2 or TRBV6-3; D remains unclear. Germline values: CDR1 MNHEY, CDR2 SVGEGT. The CDR3 is 11 residues long. The germline V and J ends were trimmed by 5 bases and 11 bases, with 12 bases remaining between them. CDR3 coding DNA: TGTGCCAGCAGTCCAGCGAAAGGTGCTTTCTTT. Protein: CASSPAKGAFF.

The chain employs TRBV2 and TRBJ2-7; TRBD2 matches 8 bases. In germline, CDR1 is SNHLY, CDR2 FYNNEI. The V gene end was trimmed by 7 bases and the J gene end by 3 bases; junction bases not matched to a gene: 8. This CDR3 has 14 amino acids. The CDR3 is CASNLGGAFYEQYF. The CDR3 DNA reads TGTGCCAGCAACCTCGGGGGGGCCTTCTACGAGCAGTACTTC.

This clone was found a few times. The gene calls are TRBV19 and TRBJ1-5; 7 positions agree with TRBD1. CDR3 length: 14 amino acids. Trimming took 7 bases from V and 11 from J; bases not matched to a gene: 14. The germline gives CDR1 LNHDA, CDR2 SQIVND (reference sequence). CDR3 residues: CASTQGGGLSAQHF. The CDR3 DNA follows: TGTGCCAGTACCCAGGGGGGGGGTCTCTCGGCCCAGCATTTT.

This clone was counted a single time. The V and J genes are TRBV5-1 and TRBJ1-5; possible D gene TRBD1, 5 bases. This CDR3 spans 14 amino acids. Germline V CDR1 and CDR2: SGHRS, YFSETQ. The V and J ends lost 3 bases and 3 bases respectively, with 10 bases between them. For the CDR3, the DNA is TGCGCCAGCAGCTCCGGGACGCCCAATCAGCCCCAGCATTTT. Protein: CASSSGTPNQPQHF.

The chain combines TRBV5-1 with TRBJ1-1, with unresolved D. CDR3 length: 15 residues. Trimming left V 0 bases short and J 2 bases short, with 11 bases between. From germline, CDR1 is SGHRS and CDR2 YFSETQ. The CDR3 spells CASSLAAGGNTEAFF. CDR3 nucleotide sequence: TGCGCCAGCAGCTTGGCCGCGGGCGGAAACACTGAAGCTTTCTTT.

The V call is TRBV15, the J call TRBJ2-2; either TRBD1 or TRBD2 may supply D (5 bases each). Trimming pared 8 bases from V and 5 bases from J, leaving 15 bases between. CDR3 length: 14 amino acids. Per germline, CDR1 LNHNV and CDR2 YYDKDF (reference sequence). CDR3 nucleotides: TGTGCCACCCGATTTGGGGGTGGAACCGGGGAGCTGTTTTTT. It encodes CATRFGGGTGELFF.

The chain carries TRBV3-1 (or the pseudogene TRBV3-2) and TRBJ2-5, with D possibly being TRBD1 (6 bases). Per germline, CDR1 LGHDT and CDR2 YNNKEL (reference sequence). This CDR3 has 15 amino acids. Trimming left V 0 bases short and J 9 bases short, with 17 bases between. The CDR3 protein is CASSQDLSKGVAQYF. The CDR3 DNA reads as TGTGCCAGCAGCCAAGATCTATCCAAGGGGGTGGCCCAGTACTTC.

This clone has just one count. This chain joins TRBV6-5 and TRBJ2-2; D may be TRBD1 or TRBD2 (5 bases each). V lost 6 bases, J lost 5 bases, and 16 bases lay in between. The V gene's germline CDR1 is MNHEY and CDR2 SVGAGI. The CDR3 has 15 residues. CDR3: CASSRDRGRTGELFF. The CDR3 DNA reads as TGTGCCAGCAGCCGGGACCGAGGTCGGACCGGGGAGCTGTTTTTT.